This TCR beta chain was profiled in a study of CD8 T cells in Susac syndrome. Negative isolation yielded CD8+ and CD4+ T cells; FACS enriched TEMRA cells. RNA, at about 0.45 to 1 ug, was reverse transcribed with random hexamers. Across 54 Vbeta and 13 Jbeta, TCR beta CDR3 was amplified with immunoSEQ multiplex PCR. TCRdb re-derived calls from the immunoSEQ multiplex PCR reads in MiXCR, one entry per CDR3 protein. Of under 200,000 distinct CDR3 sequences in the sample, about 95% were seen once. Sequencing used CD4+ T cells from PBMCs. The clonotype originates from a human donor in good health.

This chain's CDR3 is CASSLAGVPGGISGYTF. CDR3 DNA: TGTGCCAGCAGCTTAGCGGGCGTGCCGGGGGGTATCTCTGGCTACACCTTC. J is TRBJ1-2 and V is TRBV7-8, with D possibly matching TRBD1 (5 bases). Germline V gene lookup returns CDR1 SGHVS and CDR2 FQNEAQ. Trimming stripped 0 bases from V and 7 bases from J, with 21 bases between. CDR3 length equals 17 residues. The full variable domain, rest sourced from reference TRBV7-8 and TRBJ1-2, is GAGVSQSPRYKVAKRGQDVALRCDPISGHVSLFWYQQALGQGPEFLTYFQNEAQLDKSGLPSDRFFAERPEGSVSTLKIQRTQQEDSAVYLCASSLAGVPGGISGYTFGSGTRLTVV.